The 16 T cell receptor beta chains below all came from one sample that was sequenced in a study of control samples from healthy donors and cancer patients. The table came from immunoSEQ multiplex PCR; TCRdb's copy has only in-frame clones and leaves some out. The table lists about 43,000 clones, roughly 94% of them singletons. The sequenced sample consisted of blood. The receptors come from a man aged 55 to 69 in good health.

V is TRBV27 and J is TRBJ1-6; no firm D call. The CDR3 contains 16 residues. The V and J ends lost 3 bases and 0 bases respectively, with 9 bases between them. Germline V lookup: CDR1 MNHEY, CDR2 SMNVEV (reference sequence). The chain's CDR3 is CASSFSGLSYNSPLHF. The CDR3, as DNA: TGTGCCAGCAGTTTCTCCGGGCTCTCCTATAATTCACCCCTCCACTTT.

The gene calls are TRBV21-1 and TRBJ2-3; whether TRBD2, the table's D call, matches the DNA was not checked. TRBV21-1 is noted as a pseudogene. This CDR3 spans 14 amino acids. CDR3 bases: TGTGCCAGCATCACTAGCGAGCAAGCAGATACGCAGTATTTT. Protein: CASITSEQADTQYF.

V gene TRBV18 combines with J gene TRBJ1-1, with 9 bases fitting TRBD1. The CDR3 is 15 amino acids. Germline V gene sequence: CDR1 KGHSH, CDR2 LQKENI. After removal of 5 bases from V and 5 bases from J, the junction contained 9 bases not matched to a gene. The CDR3 coding sequence is TGTGCCAGCTCAGTGCGACAGGGGGAGATAACTGAAGCTTTCTTT. It translates to CASSVRQGEITEAFF.

This sequence joins TRBV15 and TRBJ2-1, with 9 bases identical to TRBD2. This CDR3 spans 12 amino acids. CDR1 and CDR2 (germline): LNHNV, YYDKDF (reference sequence). V lost 4 bases, J lost 14 bases, and 6 bases stayed unmatched. Here the CDR3 DNA reads TGTGCCACCAGCAAGGTAGCGGGAGCGAAGTTCTTC. Translated: CATSKVAGAKFF. The variable domain in full, completed from reference TRBV15 and TRBJ2-1, reads DAMVIQNPRYQVTQFGKPVTLSCSQTLNHNVMYWYQQKSSQAPKLLFHYYDKDFNNEADTPDNFQSRRPNTSFCFLDIRSPGLGDTAMYLCATSKVAGAKFFGPGTRLTVL.

The chain has TRBV7-3 and TRBJ2-7; TRBD2 agrees at 7 bases. After removal of 2 bases from V and 0 bases from J, the junction contained 4 bases not matched to a gene. This CDR3 comprises 15 residues. Germline V lookup: CDR1 SGHTA, CDR2 FQGTGA. The chain's CDR3 is CASSLGLAASYEQYF. The CDR3 region has the DNA TGTGCCAGCAGCTTAGGCCTAGCGGCCTCCTACGAGCAGTACTTC.

The gene calls are TRBV18 and TRBJ2-2, with D tentatively TRBD2 (6 bases). Trimming took 2 bases from V and 2 from J, leaving 12 bases between them. The CDR3 is made up of 16 amino acids. Per germline, CDR1 KGHSH and CDR2 LQKENI. This chain's CDR3 is CASSPGRGVNTGELFF. CDR3 DNA sequence: TGTGCCAGCTCACCAGGGCGGGGCGTAAACACCGGGGAGCTGTTTTTT. Variable domain in full (rest from reference TRBV18 and TRBJ2-2): NAGVMQNPRHLVRRRGQEARLRCSPMKGHSHVYWYRQLPEEGLKFMVYLQKENIIDESGMPKERFSAEFPKEGPSILRIQQVVRGDSAAYFCASSPGRGVNTGELFFGEGSRLTVL.

V gene TRBV25-1 combines with J gene TRBJ2-7, with D unresolved. Deletions cut 7 bases from V and 1 base from J, with 11 bases between. This CDR3 comprises 13 residues. In germline, CDR1 is MGHDK, CDR2 SYGVNS. CDR3 coding DNA: TGTGCCAGCACCGGGCAGGAGTCCTACGAGCAGTACTTC. Translation: CASTGQESYEQYF.

The rearrangement uses TRBV18 and TRBJ1-3; 12 nucleotides agree with TRBD1. The CDR3 spans 20 residues. J lost 0 bases, V lost 5 bases, and 14 bases had no gene match. CDR1 and CDR2 (germline): KGHSH, LQKENI. For the CDR3, the DNA is TGTGCCAGCTCAGTTCTTCCGGGACAGGGGGCGTATGACTCTGGAAACACCATATATTTT. Translation: CASSVLPGQGAYDSGNTIYF.

This chain uses TRBV2 with TRBJ2-7; D is tentatively TRBD1 or TRBD2 (6 bases each). The CDR3 runs 14 residues. The V gene's germline CDR1 is SNHLY and CDR2 FYNNEI. V lost 7 bases to trimming and J lost 6 bases, with 19 bases between them. CDR3 loop: CASNLIGGTGEQYF. CDR3 bases: TGTGCCAGCAACTTGATAGGGGGGACGGGCGAGCAGTACTTC.

The chain couples TRBV7-9 to TRBJ2-1; 10 bases map to TRBD1. The germline V gene encodes CDR1 SEHNR and CDR2 FQNEAQ (reference sequence). The CDR3 contains 18 residues. V dropped 5 bases and J dropped 12; count of bases not matched to a gene: 22. CDR3 region: CASSPKLPGDRGRLGQFF. In nucleotides, the CDR3 is TGTGCCAGCAGCCCTAAACTCCCCGGGGACAGGGGTCGCCTCGGGCAGTTCTTC.

This rearrangement joins TRBV27 to TRBJ2-1; D possibly matches TRBD1 or TRBD2 (5 bases each). The V and J ends lost 5 bases and 8 bases respectively, with 22 bases between them. This CDR3 region has 16 residues. Germline lookup yields CDR1 MNHEY and CDR2 SMNVEV (reference sequence). The CDR3 DNA reads as TGTGCCAGCAGTGTGCGTACTGGATTGAGGGGTGATGAGCAGTTCTTC. Translated: CASSVRTGLRGDEQFF.

This clone is medium-sized. This chain connects TRBV19 to TRBJ2-1, with 7 positions matching TRBD2. V lost 9 bases, J lost 1 base, and 9 bases stayed unmatched. The germline gives CDR1 LNHDA, CDR2 SQIVND (reference sequence). The CDR3 runs to 15 residues. The CDR3 bases are TGTGCCAGCAAGATAGGGGAGGGGTCCTACAATGAGCAGTTCTTC. Its protein product is CASKIGEGSYNEQFF.

The rearrangement uses TRBV7-8 and TRBJ1-1; D is unclear. The CDR3 has 15 amino acids. Trimming left V 0 bases short and J 0 bases short, with 8 bases between. CDR1 is SGHVS and CDR2 is FQNEAQ in the germline V gene. The CDR3 spells CASSLAGSLNTEAFF. Written as DNA, the CDR3 is TGTGCCAGCAGCTTAGCTGGCAGCCTGAACACTGAAGCTTTCTTT.

This clone appeared a few times. The rearrangement joins TRBV21-1 to TRBJ1-2; the table's D gene call, TRBD1, was not cross checked with the DNA. TRBV21-1 is described as a pseudogene. CDR3 length: 15 residues. This CDR3 reads CASPRGRRSDYGYTF. CDR3 DNA: TGTGCCAGTCCCAGGGGGCGAAGGAGTGACTATGGCTACACCTTC.

This sequence joins TRBV3-1 (or the pseudogene TRBV3-2) and TRBJ2-3, with D perhaps matching TRBD2 (7 bases). Trimming removed 1 base from V and 2 bases from J, with 13 bases in between. From germline, CDR1 is LGHDT and CDR2 YNNKEL (reference sequence). This CDR3 has 16 amino acids. CDR3 sequence reads: CASSQVAGAPTDTQYF. The CDR3 DNA sequence: TGTGCCAGCAGCCAAGTGGCGGGGGCCCCCACAGATACGCAGTATTTT.

V is TRBV3-1 (or the pseudogene TRBV3-2) and J is TRBJ1-4; D gene unclear. This CDR3 has 14 amino acids. Germline CDR1 LGHDT, CDR2 YNNKEL (reference sequence). Trimming left V 3 bases short and J 6 bases short, with 11 bases between. The CDR3 nucleotides are TGTGCCAGCAGCCAGTCCCGAGCAGATGAAAAACTGTTTTTT. It specifies CASSQSRADEKLFF.